Given below is one T cell receptor (beta chain) in context. One end of the junction varies from germline; a read error may be responsible. This entry belongs to a study of early T cells in non-severe SARS-CoV-2 infection. From germline, CDR1 is MNHEY and CDR2 SMNVEV (reference sequence). The CDR3 is 12 residues long. One entry per CDR3 protein results from TCRdb running MiXCR on the 5' RACE reads. The sample includes some 83,000 distinct CDR3 sequences, more than 9% of them seen just once. This clonotype was sampled from an adult who was a healthcare worker with PCR-confirmed SARS-CoV-2 infection or an uninfected control (not recorded which). The material was whole blood, obtained at baseline. The chain is built from TRBV27 and TRBJ2-7; TRBD1 agrees at 9 bases. The CDR3 region is CASSSPGDRVHF. In DNA form, the CDR3 reads TGTGCCAGCAGTTCCCCCGGGGACAGGGTTCACTTC.